What follows describes a single TCR beta chain. The data belong to a study of blood T cell repertoires in COVID-19. Study overall: Acute-phase and convalescent COVID-19 samples originated in the United States, Italy and Spain.

Per the original methods: Reference gene primer amplification gave nucleated cell count estimates. Only in-frame clones appear in the TCRdb table, and some are missing; sequencing was by immunoSEQ multiplex PCR. V, J and clone size derive from that table, while D and trimming were established from the DNA sequence. The top ten hold around a tenth of the sample, which has 100,000 to 150,000 clones, approximately 90% seen once. J lost 4 bases, V lost 5 bases, and 11 bases had no gene match. Germline-derived CDR1 and CDR2 are LNHDA and SQIVND (reference sequence). The length of the CDR3 is 16 residues. The sequence was collected from a man aged 45-65 years with acute or convalescent COVID-19. Sequences were obtained from peripheral blood. This rearrangement joins TRBV19 to TRBJ2-5, with TRBD1 identical over 9 bases. The CDR3 region has the DNA TGTGCCAGTAGTCCCCAGAGGACAGGGGACCGAGAGACCCAGTACTTC. Translated, it gives CASSPQRTGDRETQYF.